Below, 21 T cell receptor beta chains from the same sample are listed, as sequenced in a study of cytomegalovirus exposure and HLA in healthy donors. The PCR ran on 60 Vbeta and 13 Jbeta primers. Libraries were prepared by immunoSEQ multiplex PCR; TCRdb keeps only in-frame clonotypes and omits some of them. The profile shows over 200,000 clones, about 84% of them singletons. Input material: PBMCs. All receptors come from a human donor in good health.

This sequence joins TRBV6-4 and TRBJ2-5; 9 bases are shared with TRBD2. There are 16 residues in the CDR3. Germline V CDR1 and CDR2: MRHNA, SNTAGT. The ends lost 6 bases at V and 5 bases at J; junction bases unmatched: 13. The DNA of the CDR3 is TGTGCCAGCAGCTTATCGACGGGACTAGCTGTCGAGACCCAGTACTTC. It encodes CASSLSTGLAVETQYF.

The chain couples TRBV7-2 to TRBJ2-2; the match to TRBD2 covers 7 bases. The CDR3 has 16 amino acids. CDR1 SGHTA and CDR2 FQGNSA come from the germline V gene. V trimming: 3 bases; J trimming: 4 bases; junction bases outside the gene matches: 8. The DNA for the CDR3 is TGTGCCAGCAGCTTCGGGGGAGGGCCAATCACCGGGGAGCTGTTTTTT. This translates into CASSFGGGPITGELFF.

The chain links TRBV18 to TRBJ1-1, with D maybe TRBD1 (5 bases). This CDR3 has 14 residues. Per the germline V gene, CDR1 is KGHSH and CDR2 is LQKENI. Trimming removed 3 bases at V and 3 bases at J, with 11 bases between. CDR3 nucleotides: TGTGCCAGCTCACCGGGCAGGGCTGACACTGAAGCTTTCTTT. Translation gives CASSPGRADTEAFF.

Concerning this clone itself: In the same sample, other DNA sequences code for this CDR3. The DNA of the CDR3 is TGTGCCAGCAGTAGGGACAGGGCTACTGAAGCTTTCTTT. As protein: CASSRDRATEAFF. The V gene is TRBV6-1, the J gene TRBJ1-1; 9 bases fit TRBD1. With 5 bases clipped from V and 5 bases from J, the junction kept 3 bases outside the gene matches. This CDR3 comprises 13 residues. Germline V CDR1 and CDR2: MNHNS, SASEGT.

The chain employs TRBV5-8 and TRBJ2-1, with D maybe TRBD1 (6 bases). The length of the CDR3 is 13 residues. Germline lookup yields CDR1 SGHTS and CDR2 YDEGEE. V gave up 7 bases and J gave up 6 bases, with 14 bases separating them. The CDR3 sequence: CASATGLSNEQFF. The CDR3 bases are TGTGCCAGCGCAACAGGGTTAAGCAATGAGCAGTTCTTC.

Written as DNA, the CDR3 is TGCAGCGTTTTAGCGGGAGGAGAGACCCAGTACTTC. Translated, it gives CSVLAGGETQYF. V gene TRBV29-1 combines with J gene TRBJ2-5, with 10 bases identical to TRBD2. The germline gives CDR1 SQVTM, CDR2 ANQGSEA. This CDR3 spans 12 amino acids. V lost 5 bases to trimming and J lost 4 bases; unmatched junction nucleotides: 1.

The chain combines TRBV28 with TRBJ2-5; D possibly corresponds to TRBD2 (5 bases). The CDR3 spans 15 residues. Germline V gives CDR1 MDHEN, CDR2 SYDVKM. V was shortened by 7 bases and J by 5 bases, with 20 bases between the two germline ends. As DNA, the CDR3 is TGTGCCAGCACGTTTGGAGGCAGCGAATCGGAGACCCAGTACTTC. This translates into CASTFGGSESETQYF.

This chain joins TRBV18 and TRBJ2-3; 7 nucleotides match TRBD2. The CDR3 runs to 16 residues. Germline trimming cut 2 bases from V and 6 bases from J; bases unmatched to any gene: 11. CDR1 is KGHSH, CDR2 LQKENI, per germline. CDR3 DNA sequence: TGTGCCAGCTCACCAAAGAAGGGACTACCCTTGGATACGCAGTATTTT. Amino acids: CASSPKKGLPLDTQYF.

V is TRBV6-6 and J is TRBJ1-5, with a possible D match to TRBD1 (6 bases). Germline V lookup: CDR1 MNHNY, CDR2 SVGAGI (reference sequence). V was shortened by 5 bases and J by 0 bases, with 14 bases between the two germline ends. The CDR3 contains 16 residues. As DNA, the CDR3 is TGTGCCAGCAGTATAGGACAGATTTATAGCAATCAGCCCCAGCATTTT. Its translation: CASSIGQIYSNQPQHF.

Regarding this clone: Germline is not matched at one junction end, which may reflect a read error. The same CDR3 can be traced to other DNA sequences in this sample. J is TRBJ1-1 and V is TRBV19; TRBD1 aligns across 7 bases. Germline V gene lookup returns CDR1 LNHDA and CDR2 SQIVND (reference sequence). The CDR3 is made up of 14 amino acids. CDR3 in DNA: TGTGCCAGCAGTACCGACAGGGCGAGCGATGAAGCTTTCTTT. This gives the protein CASSTDRASDEAFF.

The chain's CDR3 is CASSPGVSGSGREETQYF. Here the CDR3 DNA reads TGTGCCAGCAGCCCGGGTGTTAGCGGGAGCGGAAGGGAAGAGACCCAGTACTTC. This chain uses TRBV7-9 with TRBJ2-5; TRBD2 matches 9 bases. The length of the CDR3 is 18 residues. Trimming cost V 5 bases and J 3 bases; bases outside gene matches: 16. Per the germline V gene, CDR1 is SEHNR and CDR2 is FQNEAQ (reference sequence).

This CDR3 is CASSLVRGDGYTF. CDR3 coding DNA: TGTGCCAGCAGCTTGGTCCGGGGGGATGGCTACACCTTC. The chain carries TRBV5-4 and TRBJ1-2; weak D call: TRBD1 (5 bases). With 0 bases removed from V and 6 bases from J, the gap between germline ends came to 9 bases. Looked up from germline, CDR1 is SGHNT and CDR2 is YYREEE (reference sequence). CDR3 length: 13 residues.

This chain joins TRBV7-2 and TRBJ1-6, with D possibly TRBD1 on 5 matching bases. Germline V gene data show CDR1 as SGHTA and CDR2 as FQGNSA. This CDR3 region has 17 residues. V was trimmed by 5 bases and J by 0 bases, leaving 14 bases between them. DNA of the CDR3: TGTGCCAGCAGCGAACTGCAGGGTACCTCCTATAATTCACCCCTCCACTTT. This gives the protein CASSELQGTSYNSPLHF.

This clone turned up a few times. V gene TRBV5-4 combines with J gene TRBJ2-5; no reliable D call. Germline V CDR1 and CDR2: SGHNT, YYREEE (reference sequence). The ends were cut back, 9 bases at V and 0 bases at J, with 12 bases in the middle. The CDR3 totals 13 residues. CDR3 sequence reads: CAMDGHNQETQYF. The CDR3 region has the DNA TGTGCCATGGATGGGCATAACCAAGAGACCCAGTACTTC. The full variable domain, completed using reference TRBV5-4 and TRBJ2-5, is ETGVTQSPTHLIKTRGQQVTLRCSSQSGHNTVSWYQQALGQGPQFIFQYYREEENGRGNFPPRFSGLQFPNYSSELNVNALELDDSALYLCAMDGHNQETQYFGPGTRLLVL.

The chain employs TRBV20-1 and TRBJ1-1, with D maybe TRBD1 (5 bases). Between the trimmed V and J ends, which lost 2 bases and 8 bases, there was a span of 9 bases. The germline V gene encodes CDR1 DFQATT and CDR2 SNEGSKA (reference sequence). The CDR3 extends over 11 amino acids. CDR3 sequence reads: CSARQDSEAFF. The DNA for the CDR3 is TGCAGTGCTAGACAAGACAGCGAAGCTTTCTTT.

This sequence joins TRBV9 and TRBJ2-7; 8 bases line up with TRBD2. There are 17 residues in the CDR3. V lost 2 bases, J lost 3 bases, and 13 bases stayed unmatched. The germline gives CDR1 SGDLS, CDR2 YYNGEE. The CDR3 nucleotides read TGTGCCAGCAGCGTCCTCCCTACTAGCGGATCCCTCTACGAGCAGTACTTC. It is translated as CASSVLPTSGSLYEQYF. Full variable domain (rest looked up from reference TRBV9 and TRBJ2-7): DSGVTQTPKHLITATGQRVTLRCSPRSGDLSVYWYQQSLDQGLQFLIQYYNGEERAKGNILERFSAQQFPDLHSELNLSSLELGDSALYFCASSVLPTSGSLYEQYFGPGTRLTVT.

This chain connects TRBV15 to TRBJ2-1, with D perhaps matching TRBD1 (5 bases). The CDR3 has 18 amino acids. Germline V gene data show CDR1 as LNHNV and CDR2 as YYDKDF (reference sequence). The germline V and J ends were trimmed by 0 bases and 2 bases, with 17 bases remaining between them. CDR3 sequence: CATSRDRAGFITYNEQFF. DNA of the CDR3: TGTGCCACCAGCAGAGATCGGGCAGGGTTCATCACCTACAATGAGCAGTTCTTC.

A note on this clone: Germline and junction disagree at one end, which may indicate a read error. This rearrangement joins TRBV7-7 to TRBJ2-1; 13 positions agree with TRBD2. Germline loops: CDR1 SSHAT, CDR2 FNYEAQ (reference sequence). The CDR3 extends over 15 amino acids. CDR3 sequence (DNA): TGTGCTAGCAGCCTGGGACTAGCGGGGTCGGATGAGCAGTTCTTC. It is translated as CASSLGLAGSDEQFF.

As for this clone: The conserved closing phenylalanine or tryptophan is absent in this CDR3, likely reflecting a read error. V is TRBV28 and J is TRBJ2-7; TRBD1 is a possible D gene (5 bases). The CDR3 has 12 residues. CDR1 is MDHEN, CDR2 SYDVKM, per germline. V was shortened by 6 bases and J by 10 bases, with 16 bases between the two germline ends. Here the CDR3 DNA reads TGTGCCAGCAGAGCCCCAGGGCTCCCTCAGTACCTC. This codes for CASRAPGLPQYL.

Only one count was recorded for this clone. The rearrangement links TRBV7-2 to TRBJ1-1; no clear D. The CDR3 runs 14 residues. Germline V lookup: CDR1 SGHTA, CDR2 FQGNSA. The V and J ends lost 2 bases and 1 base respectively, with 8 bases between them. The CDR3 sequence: CASSLFQANTEAFF. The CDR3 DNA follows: TGTGCCAGCAGCTTATTCCAGGCGAACACTGAAGCTTTCTTT.

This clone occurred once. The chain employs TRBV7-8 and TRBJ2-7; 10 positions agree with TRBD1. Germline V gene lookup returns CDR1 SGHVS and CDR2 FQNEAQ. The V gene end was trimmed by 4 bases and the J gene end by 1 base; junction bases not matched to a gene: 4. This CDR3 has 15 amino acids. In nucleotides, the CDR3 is TGTGCCAGCAGCTCCGGACAGGGGGATTCCTACGAGCAGTACTTC. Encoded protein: CASSSGQGDSYEQYF.